This record covers a single T cell receptor (beta chain). Its antigen target is currently unknown. Base qualities are not provided; no much larger clone lies one nucleotide away. This sample was taken from a study of blood T cell repertoires in COVID-19 (dated by TCRdb to 2018 to 2020). For the study in its entirety: Samples from collaborators originated in the United States, Italy and Spain and spanned both the acute and convalescent phases of COVID-19. The material from the prospective study consisted of cDNA or gDNA derived from T cells, B-cell-depleted T cells, or PBMCs. The repertoires were released in a freely available public database meant as a resource for research on the immune response to SARS-CoV-2. Deeply sampled blood TCRbeta repertoires from subjects exposed to, actively infected with, or recovered from COVID-19 were included in the dataset. The sample metadata nearly always contained a de-identified subject ID, COVID-19 status, age in years and sex. Where HLA class I and class II types were available, the types were taken from metadata supplied by the sample provider, not from assay-based typing. The samples were drawn from two sources: the first 160 participants of the ongoing ImmuneRACE study, and 1,200 or so subjects contributed by 6 global collaborators. Summary of the overall study and its limitations: How much clinical and demographic metadata was included differed by source and by participant, and the metadata was provided uncurated.

Each collaborating institution followed its own protocols to collect whole blood in K2EDTA tubes. For TCRbeta analysis, collaborators shipped samples in one of three forms: frozen whole blood, isolated PBMCs, or DNA extracted from either of those sample types. The immunoSEQ Assay, a bias-controlled multiplex PCR, was used to amplify TCRbeta CDR3 regions from genomic DNA. In the source study's methods: Within the assay, amplification of reference gene primers was used to estimate how many nucleated cells each sample contained. Sequence reads were collapsed and filtered to measure the absolute abundance of every unique TCRbeta CDR3 rearrangement. For each sample, productive Simpson clonality was calculated as the square root of Simpson's diversity index over productive rearrangements. TCRdb provides this immuneACCESS table in a form limited to in-frame rearrangements. Some clones are lacking; in checked studies, under half of them reflect an unresolved V gene, and why the rest are absent is not known. V and J calls and clone size follow that table, whereas D and trimming were derived from the DNA. This sample has 150,000 to 200,000 clones in its table, and 75% to 90% of those were observed once. The ten largest clones capture about 2% of the sample.

The germline V gene (reference sequence) supplies CDR1 SGHNT and CDR2 YYREEE. The CDR3 numbers 14 residues from cysteine through phenylalanine. Only the CDR3 DNA stays, 42 bases, in frame from base 1. V trim: 8 bases; J trim: 1 base; unmatched bases: 6. This chain joins TRBV5-4 to TRBJ2-3, with 8 middle bases fitting TRBD1. This clonotype was sampled from a man aged 70-80 years with active or convalescent COVID-19. Sequencing input: peripheral blood. The DNA reads as follows: TGTGCCAGTCAGCCGGGACAGGGCACAGATACGCAGTATTTT. This yields the protein CASQPGQGTDTQYF.